The sequence of this T cell receptor beta chain was determined in a study of T-cell memory formation after mild COVID-19. This CDR3 contains 16 residues. V was trimmed by 0 bases and J by 5 bases, leaving 17 bases between them. Germline CDR1 and CDR2: SGHRS and YFSETQ. TCRdb processed the 5' RACE reads anew with MiXCR; each CDR3 protein has one entry. This table has approximately 350,000 distinct CDR3 sequences, roughly 13% appearing once. Sequencing was performed on PBMCs or a T cell subset sorted from them (not recorded which). This receptor was taken from a man aged 18 to 29 who had mild COVID-19 (a few samples of this study predate the infection). Cell type and time point are not known. This chain links TRBV5-1 with TRBJ2-5; possibly TRBD1 for D (5 bases). The CDR3 DNA reads as TGCGCCAGCAGCTTGGATCTGGCAGGGCGTTCGGAGACCCAGTACTTC. Amino acid sequence: CASSLDLAGRSETQYF.